This passage covers 2 T cell receptor beta chains from one sample sequenced in a study of blood T cell repertoires in COVID-19. Measured with immunoSEQ multiplex PCR; TCRdb has only the in-frame clones, and not every one. Here the sample spans around 30,000 clones, about 88% being singletons. The sequenced material came from peripheral blood. These receptors were taken from a man aged 65 to 79 with active COVID-19.

The V and J genes are TRBV7-2 and TRBJ1-2; unclear D gene. From germline, CDR1 is SGHTA and CDR2 FQGNSA. The CDR3 is 13 amino acids. Trimming removed 4 bases at V and 7 bases at J, with 13 bases between. The CDR3 DNA is TGTGCCAGCAGCTCTCAGGAGGGTCTTGGCTACACCTTC. This gives the protein CASSSQEGLGYTF.

CDR3 nucleotide sequence: TGTGCCAGCAGCTTAGCCCCCCGGGGAGAGCAGTACTTC. As protein: CASSLAPRGEQYF. The J gene is TRBJ2-7, the V gene TRBV11-2; D perhaps matches TRBD2 (5 bases). The length of the CDR3 is 13 residues. From germline, CDR1 is SGHAT and CDR2 FQNNGV. Trimming removed 1 base from V and 7 bases from J, with 11 bases in between.